This TCR beta chain was recorded in a study of cytomegalovirus exposure and HLA in healthy donors. General study findings and limits: Most sequenced TCRs were rare (though some public TCRs occurred in many donors).

CDR3 length: 17 residues. Trimming cost V 4 bases and J 0 bases; bases outside gene matches: 9. The germline V gene encodes CDR1 ENHRY and CDR2 SYGVKD. Notes on this clone: As yet, its antigen is unknown.

Using immunoSEQ multiplex PCR, the repertoire was profiled, and TCRdb retains in-frame clones only, with some absent. The sample holds roughly 150,000 clones, roughly 80% seen once. V is TRBV10-3 and J is TRBJ2-5, with 9 nucleotides matching TRBD1. This TCR was sampled from a man younger than 45 in good health and CMV-seropositive. The material sequenced was PBMCs. The CDR3 spells CAISGDLGQGNQETQYF. The CDR3 DNA reads as TGTGCCATCAGTGGGGACCTGGGACAGGGAAACCAAGAGACCCAGTACTTC.